This entry describes one TCR beta chain. Its antigen is unknown. This entry comes from a study of vaccination and CD4 T cells after COVID-19. In the study overall: From HCoV-229E, HCoV-OC43, HCoV-NL63 and SARS-CoV-2, overlapping spike peptides were used to stimulate the cells.

Sample treatment: approximately 9-day PBMC culture with coronavirus spike peptide pools or control peptides (ViraFEST assay). ViraFEST used peptide pools to expand antigen-specific T cells, then sequenced TCRs. When approximately ten days of culture had elapsed, CD4+ T cells were isolated by negative selection. The Oncomine TCR Beta short-read assay generated sequence data from the DNA of cultured CD4+ T cells. Via MiXCR, TCRdb re-called the PCR reads, giving one row per CDR3 protein. The repertoire holds roughly 12,000 distinct CDR3 sequences, with around 64% as singletons. Points from the study as a whole: Median SARS-CoV-2-reactive clonotype numbers went from 21 to 38; this increase was not significant.

The sample consisted of CD4+ T cells from blood, cultured in vitro, taken before SARS-CoV-2 vaccination. This TCR came from a human donor who had recovered from COVID-19.

CDR3 amino acids: CSARSGADYGYTF. The CDR3, as DNA: TGCAGTGCTAGATCCGGGGCTGACTATGGCTACACCTTC. The V gene is TRBV20-1, the J gene TRBJ1-2, with D possibly being TRBD1 (5 bases). CDR3 length equals 13 residues. The germline CDR1 and CDR2 sequences are DFQATT and SNEGSKA (reference sequence). Trimming pared 2 bases from V and 3 bases from J, leaving 10 bases between.